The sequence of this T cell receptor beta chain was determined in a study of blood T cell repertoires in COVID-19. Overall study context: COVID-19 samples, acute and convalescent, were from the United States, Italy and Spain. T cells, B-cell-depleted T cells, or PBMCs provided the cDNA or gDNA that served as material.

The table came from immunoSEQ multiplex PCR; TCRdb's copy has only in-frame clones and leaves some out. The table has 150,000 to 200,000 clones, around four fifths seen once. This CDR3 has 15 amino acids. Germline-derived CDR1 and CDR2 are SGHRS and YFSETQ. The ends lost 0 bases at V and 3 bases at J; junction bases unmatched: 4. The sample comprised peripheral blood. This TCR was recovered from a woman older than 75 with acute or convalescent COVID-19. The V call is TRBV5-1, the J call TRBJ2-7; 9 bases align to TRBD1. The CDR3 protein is CASSLAPGQGYEQYF. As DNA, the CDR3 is TGCGCCAGCAGCTTGGCGCCGGGACAGGGCTACGAGCAGTACTTC.